This T cell receptor beta chain was recorded in a study of early T cells in non-severe SARS-CoV-2 infection. Study details: With bulk RNA from unsorted whole blood as input, sequencing yielded unpaired chains.

Individual cDNA molecules carried attached unique molecular identifiers. TCRdb re-called the 5' RACE reads through MiXCR, storing one row per CDR3 protein. The sample comprises 50,000 or so distinct CDR3 sequences, approximately 13% of which are singletons, and 9.5% to 13% rests with the top ten. The length of the CDR3 is 13 residues. After removal of 3 bases from V and 6 bases from J, the junction contained 4 bases not matched to a gene. Looked up from germline, CDR1 is SEHNR and CDR2 is FQNEAQ (reference sequence). This clonotype was found many times. Its specificity is unknown. Study-wide points: In VDJdb matching, anti-spike CD8 responses were favored while private and CD4 specificities went missing.

The chain combines TRBV7-9 with TRBJ1-1, with 7 positions matching TRBD1. The sequenced sample was whole blood. The TCR was taken from an adult who was a healthcare worker with PCR-confirmed SARS-CoV-2 infection or an uninfected control (not recorded which). CDR3 coding DNA: TGTGCCAGCAGCTTCAGGGGGAGCCCTGAAGCTTTCTTT. It specifies CASSFRGSPEAFF. Based on the CDR3 plus reference TRBV7-9 and TRBJ1-1, the full variable domain is DTGVSQNPRHKITKRGQNVTFRCDPISEHNRLYWYRQTLGQGPEFLTYFQNEAQLEKSRLLSDRFSAERPKGSFSTLEIQRTEQGDSAMYLCASSFRGSPEAFFGQGTRLTVV.